A selection of T cell receptor beta chains follows, all from one sample in a study of blood T cell repertoires in COVID-19. Sequencing used immunoSEQ multiplex PCR; TCRdb keeps in-frame clones, though not all of them. The repertoire consists of more than 150,000 clones, with around 81% occurring once and the leading ten covering about 12%. Source material: peripheral blood. These receptors were collected from a woman of 80 years or more with COVID-19, enrolled during active disease. The conserved cysteine and the conserved F or W are not part of the CDR3 here. Fields, in order: V gene, J gene, CDR3 protein.

V: TRBV6-5; J: TRBJ2-5; CDR3: ASSPQGAWETQY
V: TRBV20-1; J: TRBJ1-1; CDR3: SASRRDRGNTEAF
V: TRBV6-1; J: TRBJ2-3; CDR3: ASSDELDTQY
V: TRBV6-5; J: TRBJ1-2; CDR3: ASSLLGGGGYGYT
V: TRBV5-1; J: TRBJ2-3; CDR3: ASSLEAGLTDTQY
V: TRBV5-1; J: TRBJ1-1; CDR3: ASSLRQGMNTEAF
V: TRBV5-5; J: TRBJ1-1; CDR3: ASSFRQGPSLEAF
V: TRBV7-9; J: TRBJ1-1; CDR3: ASSHILALNTEAF
V: TRBV19; J: TRBJ1-6; CDR3: ASSIGDSSFYNSPLH
V: TRBV2; J: TRBJ1-1; CDR3: ASSLSWVGATEAF
V: TRBV19; J: TRBJ1-6; CDR3: ASSIPGTGVESPLH
V: TRBV6-5; J: TRBJ2-5; CDR3: ASTLAGTQETQY
V: TRBV5-4; J: TRBJ1-2; CDR3: ASSLDRSTFGYT
V: TRBV10-3; J: TRBJ1-5; CDR3: AIRREGVGNQPQH
V: TRBV24-1; J: TRBJ1-2; CDR3: ATSDKPEGGYT
V: TRBV5-4; J: TRBJ1-1; CDR3: ASSLTTGQGEAF
V: TRBV6-5; J: TRBJ1-5; CDR3: ASSQDRANQPQH
V: TRBV7-8; J: TRBJ1-4; CDR3: ASSSRTGSNEKLF
V: TRBV5-4; J: TRBJ1-2; CDR3: ASSLGTENYGYT
V: TRBV30; J: TRBJ1-2; CDR3: AWSHAGHYGYT
V: TRBV19; J: TRBJ1-2; CDR3: ATTQVPEVYGYT
V: TRBV24-1; J: TRBJ1-1; CDR3: ATSDSGDRGRTEAF
V: TRBV4-2; J: TRBJ1-2; CDR3: ASSQASDSHYGYT
V: TRBV13; J: TRBJ1-3; CDR3: ASSSGLSSGNTIY
V: TRBV4-3; J: TRBJ2-1; CDR3: ASSQDLRSLGLADNEQF
V: TRBV28; J: TRBJ2-1; CDR3: ASSTPLAGGRNEQF
V: TRBV2; J: TRBJ2-1; CDR3: ASSTQGATYNEQF
V: TRBV4-2; J: TRBJ1-3; CDR3: ASSRTGGNTIY
V: TRBV7-2; J: TRBJ1-4; CDR3: ASSPQGADEKLF
V: TRBV7-6; J: TRBJ2-2; CDR3: ASNPLGARTGELF
V: TRBV9; J: TRBJ2-5; CDR3: ASSASGGPRTQY
V: TRBV15; J: TRBJ1-2; CDR3: ATSRDATGGGYT
V: TRBV2; J: TRBJ2-3; CDR3: ASSWWARGTDTQY
V: TRBV18; J: TRBJ1-1; CDR3: ASSPGGNTEAF
V: TRBV28; J: TRBJ2-7; CDR3: ASSGGQQTYEQY
V: TRBV5-6; J: TRBJ1-2; CDR3: ASSPDSYRHGLGYGYT
V: TRBV4-1; J: TRBJ1-6; CDR3: ASSQVSGGSYNSPLH
V: TRBV5-1; J: TRBJ2-2; CDR3: ASSLIPWEGYTGELF
V: TRBV12-3/TRBV12-4; J: TRBJ2-7; CDR3: ASSGTTYEQY
V: TRBV19; J: TRBJ1-1; CDR3: ASRGPGGWSEAF
V: TRBV5-1; J: TRBJ1-2; CDR3: ASSLAGVVNYGYT